This TCR beta chain was sequenced in a study of T cell responses to AZD1222 COVID-19 vaccine. The study's findings and limits: Researchers took repertoire samples only after the peak T cell response had come. White British ancestry dominated among donors, who included more females, and clonal diversity was possibly underestimated. Nearly half of the spike-specific TCRs reportedly recognize variant regions that carry no mutations. Spike-wide coverage was observed for vaccine-associated CD4 TCRs, with dominant responses at 160-218 and 743-854.

The junction had 4 bases not matched to a gene; V was cut back by 5 bases and J by 2 bases. The CDR3 has 15 residues. In germline, CDR1 is SGHTA, CDR2 FQGNSA. As to this clone: No antigen is known for it.

Clones were read by immunoSEQ multiplex PCR, and TCRdb kept only the in-frame ones, dropping some. The repertoire holds tens of thousands of clones, with around 86% as singletons. The receptor comes from an adult in good health. Sequenced here: peripheral blood, sampled on day 0 of AZD1222 vaccination. V and J are TRBV7-2 and TRBJ1-5, with 9 nucleotides matching TRBD1. The CDR3 protein is CASSTRTGGNQPQHF. CDR3 bases: TGTGCCAGCAGCACCCGGACAGGGGGCAATCAGCCCCAGCATTTT. The complete variable domain, with remaining parts taken from reference TRBV7-2 and TRBJ1-5, reads GAGVSQSPSNKVTEKGKDVELRCDPISGHTALYWYRQSLGQGLEFLIYFQGNSAPDKSGLPSDRFSAERTGGSVSTLTIQRTQQEDSAVYLCASSTRTGGNQPQHFGDGTRLSIL.